This TCR beta chain emerged from a study of cytomegalovirus exposure and HLA in healthy donors. Broader study findings: Reportedly, TCR beta sequences accurately predicted HLA-A and HLA-B alleles in most subjects. V segments that were indistinguishable, TRBV6-2 and TRBV6-3 among them, were omitted from analysis.

There are a few counts of this clone. Its antigen is as yet unknown. The CDR3 has 13 amino acids. Between the trimmed V and J ends, which lost 6 bases and 0 bases, there was a span of 7 bases. Germline values: CDR1 ENHRY, CDR2 SYGVKD. This PCR relied on a set of 60 Vbeta primers and 13 Jbeta primers. Original handling: Approximately 11 million of tens of millions of unique TCR beta chains were shared, per a later count. Only in-frame clones appear in the TCRdb table, and some are missing; sequencing was by immunoSEQ multiplex PCR. From that table come the V and J calls and clone size; the DNA was used to work out D and trimming. In the table there are 200,000 to 300,000 clones, roughly 78% of which are singletons.

This sequence originates from a boy aged 5 to 17 in good health and CMV-seronegative. The sequenced material came from PBMCs. V is TRBV10-3 and J is TRBJ2-3, with unresolved D. The CDR3 DNA sequence: TGTGCCATCAGGCTGACTAGCACAGATACGCAGTATTTT. Residues: CAIRLTSTDTQYF.